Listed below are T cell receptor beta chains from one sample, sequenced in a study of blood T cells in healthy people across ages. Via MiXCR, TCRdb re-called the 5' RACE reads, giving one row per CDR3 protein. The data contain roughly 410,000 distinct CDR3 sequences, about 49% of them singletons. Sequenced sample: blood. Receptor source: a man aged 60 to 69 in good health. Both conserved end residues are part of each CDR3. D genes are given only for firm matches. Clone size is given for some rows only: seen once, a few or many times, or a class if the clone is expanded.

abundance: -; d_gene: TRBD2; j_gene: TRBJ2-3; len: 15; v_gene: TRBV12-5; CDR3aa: CASAPLGLASDTQYF; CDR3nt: TGTGCTAGTGCTCCTCTGGGACTAGCATCAGATACGCAGTATTTT
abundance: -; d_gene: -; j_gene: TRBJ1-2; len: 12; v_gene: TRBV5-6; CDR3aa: CASSSGDLGYTF; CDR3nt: TGTGCCAGCAGCTCAGGGGATTTAGGCTACACCTTC
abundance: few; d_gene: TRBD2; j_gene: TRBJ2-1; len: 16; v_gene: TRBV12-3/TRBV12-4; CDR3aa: CASSPARGGSYNEQFF; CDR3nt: TGTGCCAGCAGTCCAGCCCGCGGGGGCTCCTACAATGAGCAGTTCTTC
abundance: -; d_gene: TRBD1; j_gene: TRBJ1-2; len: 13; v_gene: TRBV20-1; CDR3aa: CSASWGQGGGYTF; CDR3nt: TGCAGTGCTAGTTGGGGACAGGGGGGAGGCTACACCTTC
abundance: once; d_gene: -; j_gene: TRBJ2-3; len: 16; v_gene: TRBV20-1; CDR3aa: CSARGAAGQRADTQYF; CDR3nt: TGCAGTGCTAGAGGAGCCGCGGGGCAGAGGGCAGATACGCAGTATTTT
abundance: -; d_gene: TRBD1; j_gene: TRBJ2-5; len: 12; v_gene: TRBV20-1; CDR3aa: CSAVGQGETQYF; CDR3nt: TGCAGTGCTGTGGGACAGGGAGAGACCCAGTACTTC
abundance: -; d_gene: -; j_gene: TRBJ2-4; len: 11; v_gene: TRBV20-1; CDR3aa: CSTRTARVQYF; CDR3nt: TGCAGTACTAGAACGGCGCGAGTTCAGTACTTC
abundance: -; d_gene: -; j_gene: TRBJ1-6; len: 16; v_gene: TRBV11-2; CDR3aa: CASSFAAATENSPLHF; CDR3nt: TGTGCCAGCAGCTTTGCCGCGGCCACGGAGAATTCACCCCTCCACTTT
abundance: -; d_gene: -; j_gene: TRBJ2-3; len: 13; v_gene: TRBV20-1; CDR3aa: CSANSDYTDTQYF; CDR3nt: TGCAGTGCTAATAGCGACTACACAGATACGCAGTATTTT
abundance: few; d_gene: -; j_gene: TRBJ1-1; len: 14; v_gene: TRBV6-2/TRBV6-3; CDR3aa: CASSYSGGNTEAFF; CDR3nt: TGTGCCAGCAGTTACTCCGGGGGGAACACTGAAGCTTTCTTT
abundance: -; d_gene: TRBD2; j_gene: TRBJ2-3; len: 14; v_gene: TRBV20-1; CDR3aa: CSARFPGGSDTQYF; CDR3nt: TGCAGTGCTAGGTTCCCGGGAGGTTCAGATACGCAGTATTTT
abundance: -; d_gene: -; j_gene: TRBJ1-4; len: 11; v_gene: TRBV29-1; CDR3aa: CSVDFDEKLFF; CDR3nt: TGCAGCGTTGACTTCGATGAAAAACTGTTTTTT
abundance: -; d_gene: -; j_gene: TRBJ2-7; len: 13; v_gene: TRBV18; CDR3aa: CASLIYGDNEQYF; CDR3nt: TGTGCCAGCCTAATATATGGCGACAATGAGCAGTACTTC
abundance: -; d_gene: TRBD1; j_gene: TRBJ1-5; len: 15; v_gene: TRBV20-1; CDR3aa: CSAKIQGANNQPQHF; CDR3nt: TGCAGTGCTAAAATCCAGGGGGCGAACAATCAGCCCCAGCATTTT
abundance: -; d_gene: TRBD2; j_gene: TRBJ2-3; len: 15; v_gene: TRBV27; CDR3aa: CASSSGTSGRDTQYF; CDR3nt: TGTGCCAGCAGTTCCGGGACTAGCGGGAGAGATACGCAGTATTTT
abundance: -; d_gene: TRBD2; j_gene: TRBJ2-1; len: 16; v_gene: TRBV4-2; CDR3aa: CASSQDVIAGAPEQFF; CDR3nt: TGTGCCAGCAGCCAAGATGTAATAGCGGGAGCCCCCGAGCAGTTCTTC